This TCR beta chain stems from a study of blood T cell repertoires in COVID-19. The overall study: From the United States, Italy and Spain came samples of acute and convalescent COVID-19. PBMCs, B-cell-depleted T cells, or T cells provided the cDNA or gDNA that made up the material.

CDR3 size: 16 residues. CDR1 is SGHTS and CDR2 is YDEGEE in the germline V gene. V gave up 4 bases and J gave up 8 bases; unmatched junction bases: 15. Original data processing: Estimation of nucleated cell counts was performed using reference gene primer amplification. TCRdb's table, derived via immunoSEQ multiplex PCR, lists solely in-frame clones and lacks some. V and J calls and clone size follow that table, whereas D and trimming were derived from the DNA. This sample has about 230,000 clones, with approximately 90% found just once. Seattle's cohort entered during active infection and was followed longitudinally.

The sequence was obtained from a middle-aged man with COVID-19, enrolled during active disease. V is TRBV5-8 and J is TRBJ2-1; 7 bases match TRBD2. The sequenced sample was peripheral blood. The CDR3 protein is CASSREGTTTSYEQFF. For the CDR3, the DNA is TGTGCCAGCAGCCGCGAGGGGACTACAACGTCCTATGAGCAGTTCTTC.